Sequencing of this T cell receptor (beta chain) was carried out in a study of blood T cell repertoires in COVID-19. Assay used: immunoSEQ multiplex PCR; TCRdb lists only in-frame clones, some missing. The table has about 88,000 clones, roughly 88% seen once. The CDR3 totals 16 residues. Per the germline V gene, CDR1 is SGHVS and CDR2 is FQNEAQ. V lost 6 bases to trimming and J lost 0 bases, with 15 bases between them. Material for sequencing was peripheral blood. This chain joins TRBV7-8 and TRBJ1-5; D ambiguous. The sequence was obtained from a human donor in a cohort sampled during active COVID-19. The CDR3 nucleotides read TGTGCCAGCAGTCGCGAGACGGGAAATAGCAATCAGCCCCAGCATTTT. This gives the protein CASSRETGNSNQPQHF. The full variable domain, rest sourced from reference TRBV7-8 and TRBJ1-5, is GAGVSQSPRYKVAKRGQDVALRCDPISGHVSLFWYQQALGQGPEFLTYFQNEAQLDKSGLPSDRFFAERPEGSVSTLKIQRTQQEDSAVYLCASSRETGNSNQPQHFGDGTRLSIL.